The 10 T cell receptor beta chains below all came from one sample that was sequenced in a study of neurological immune-mediated disorders. TCRdb analysed the 5' RACE reads with MiXCR anew, one entry per CDR3 protein. The table has roughly 100,000 distinct CDR3 sequences, roughly 10% seen once; the top ten hold around 3.3%. Time point reported: longitudinal time-point 3. Sequencing used PBMCs. The receptors were gathered from a female donor with HTLV-1-associated myelopathy (HAM/TSP).

This clonotype has ten or more counts. The CDR3 here is CASSLVGTGGETQYF. Written as DNA, the CDR3 is TGCGCCAGCAGCTTGGTTGGCACCGGGGGGGAGACCCAGTACTTC. The rearrangement uses TRBV5-1 and TRBJ2-5; 7 positions agree with TRBD2. Losses at the gene ends were 0 bases for V and 5 bases for J; bases not matched to a gene: 7. Germline V gene sequence: CDR1 SGHRS, CDR2 YFSETQ. The CDR3 consists of 15 residues.

The chain links TRBV20-1 to TRBJ1-3; maybe TRBD1 (6 bases). Germline lookup yields CDR1 DFQATT and CDR2 SNEGSKA (reference sequence). CDR3 length equals 13 residues. Trimming removed 4 bases from V and 1 base from J, with 8 bases in between. CDR3 sequence reads: CSAKTGSGNTIYF. Written as DNA, the CDR3 is TGCAGTGCTAAAACAGGGTCTGGAAACACCATATATTTT.

The chain couples TRBV28 to TRBJ2-1; 10 positions match TRBD1. The CDR3 runs to 17 residues. The germline gives CDR1 MDHEN, CDR2 SYDVKM. With V trimmed by 3 bases and J by 2 bases, 7 bases remained unmatched. CDR3 in amino acids: CASSFHWGQGTYNEQFF. For the CDR3, the DNA is TGTGCCAGCAGTTTCCATTGGGGACAGGGGACCTACAATGAGCAGTTCTTC.

The chain joins TRBV5-5 to TRBJ2-5; D possibly corresponds to TRBD2 (6 bases). V dropped 7 bases and J dropped 3 bases, with 16 bases sitting between them. CDR3 length: 14 residues. Germline values: CDR1 SGHKS, CDR2 YYEKEE (reference sequence). CDR3 sequence (DNA): TGTGCCAGCCTCCCGGGGGTACCCAAAGAGACCCAGTACTTC. This sequence encodes CASLPGVPKETQYF.

This clonotype has a count of ten or more. V gene TRBV5-1 combines with J gene TRBJ2-1; D is unclear. This CDR3 region has 15 residues. Deletions cut 1 base from V and 0 bases from J, with 8 bases between. Looked up from germline, CDR1 is SGHRS and CDR2 is YFSETQ. The chain's CDR3 is CASSLIRSSYNEQFF. CDR3 bases: TGCGCCAGCAGCTTGATTAGAAGCTCCTACAATGAGCAGTTCTTC.

To note about this clonotype: A much larger clonotype is one base distant, so this may be a read error. The chain employs TRBV7-8 and TRBJ2-3; D possibly corresponds to TRBD2 (5 bases). The germline CDR1 and CDR2 sequences are SGHVS and FQNEAQ. CDR3 length: 15 amino acids. CDR3 residues: CASRLARGGTDTQYF. DNA for the CDR3: TGTGCCAGCAGATTAGCGCGAGGAGGCACAGATACGCAGTATTTT.

This clonotype was picked up a small number of times. The chain has TRBV9 and TRBJ2-1, with D perhaps matching TRBD1 (6 bases). CDR1 SGDLS and CDR2 YYNGEE come from the germline V gene. The CDR3 runs to 15 residues. Trimming cost V 4 bases and J 6 bases, with 17 bases left between them. CDR3 bases: TGTGCCAGCAGCTCACGACCCAGGGGAAGCAATGAGCAGTTCTTC. It encodes CASSSRPRGSNEQFF.

CDR3 amino acids: CATSDLPRRHYGYTF. CDR3 coding DNA: TGTGCCACCAGTGATTTACCCCGACGGCACTATGGCTACACCTTC. This chain uses TRBV24-1 with TRBJ1-2; D remains ambiguous. The CDR3 covers 15 residues. Trimming removed 1 base from V and 3 bases from J, with 11 bases in between. Germline V gives CDR1 KGHDR, CDR2 SFDVKD.

This sequence joins TRBV6-1 and TRBJ2-7; 9 bases are a match to TRBD1. In germline, CDR1 is MNHNS, CDR2 SASEGT. The V segment lost 5 bases and the J segment 6 bases; nucleotides outside the gene matches: 11. The CDR3 extends over 15 amino acids. CDR3 loop: CASSNSGTGQLEQYF. CDR3 DNA: TGTGCCAGCAGTAACTCCGGGACAGGGCAACTCGAGCAGTACTTC.

This clonotype has only a few counts. The chain recombines TRBV2 with TRBJ2-3, with TRBD1 matching 8 bases. The CDR3 sequence is 13 residues long. Trimming cost V 7 bases and J 3 bases; bases outside gene matches: 3. Germline assignment: CDR1 SNHLY and CDR2 FYNNEI. The CDR3 sequence: CASNRQGTDTQYF. The CDR3 DNA follows: TGTGCCAGCAACCGACAGGGGACAGATACGCAGTATTTT.